These 32 T cell receptor beta chains share one sample of origin, sequenced in a study of T-cell memory formation after mild COVID-19. TCRdb processed the 5' RACE reads anew with MiXCR; each CDR3 protein has one entry. The sample comprises more than 250,000 distinct CDR3 sequences, 16% of which are singletons, and around a fifth rests with the top ten. Material for sequencing was PBMCs or a T cell subset sorted from them (not recorded which). Receptors were obtained from a man aged 18 to 29 who had mild COVID-19 (a few samples of this study predate the infection). Cell type and time point are not known.

CDR3 protein: CSAGESGGPQETQYF. CDR3 nucleotides: TGTTCAGCGGGGGAAAGCGGGGGGCCTCAAGAGACCCAGTACTTC. The rearrangement links TRBV7-8 to TRBJ2-5; 9 positions match TRBD2. CDR3 length equals 15 residues. Germline V gene lookup returns CDR1 SGHVS and CDR2 FQNEAQ.

CDR3 sequence (DNA): TGTGCCAGCAGCTTGACGGGCCAGGGGGAGGCCGGGGAGCTGTTTTTT. Its protein product is CASSLTGQGEAGELFF. This chain joins TRBV7-9 and TRBJ2-2; tentatively, D is TRBD1 (7 bases). The CDR3 loop spans 16 amino acids. Germline lookup yields CDR1 SEHNR and CDR2 FQNEAQ (reference sequence). With 3 bases removed from V and 6 bases from J, the gap between germline ends came to 17 bases.

This clonotype has a count of ten or more. The chain is built from TRBV20-1 and TRBJ1-3, with a possible D match to TRBD1 (6 bases). The germline V gene encodes CDR1 DFQATT and CDR2 SNEGSKA (reference sequence). V was clipped by 4 bases and J by 0 bases, with 10 bases between them. The length of the CDR3 is 14 residues. The chain's CDR3 is CSAKDRTSGNTIYF. The CDR3, as DNA: TGCAGTGCTAAAGACAGGACCTCTGGAAACACCATATATTTT.

In nucleotides, the CDR3 is TGTGCCAGCAGCTACCGGGCTGGAAACACCATATATTTT. It yields the protein CASSYRAGNTIYF. V and J are TRBV5-6 and TRBJ1-3; no reliable D call. V gave up 3 bases and J gave up 2 bases, with 6 bases separating them. The V gene's germline CDR1 is SGHDT and CDR2 YYEEEE. The CDR3 is made up of 13 amino acids.

The chain links TRBV2 to TRBJ2-2; weak D call: TRBD2 (6 bases). The CDR3 is 13 amino acids. Germline CDR1 and CDR2: SNHLY and FYNNEI. The V and J ends lost 6 bases and 7 bases respectively, with 12 bases between them. The CDR3 DNA is TGTGCCAGCAGGTCTAGCGAGTTCGGGGAGCTGTTTTTT. Amino acids: CASRSSEFGELFF.

This clonotype was seen a few times. The gene calls are TRBV29-1 and TRBJ1-5, with a weak D call TRBD1 (5 bases). Germline assignment: CDR1 SQVTM and CDR2 ANQGSEA. The ends were cut back, 4 bases at V and 5 bases at J, with 12 bases in the middle. The CDR3 totals 13 residues. Here the CDR3 DNA reads TGCAGCGTTGGATCAGGGACGCATCAGCCCCAGCATTTT. Encoded protein: CSVGSGTHQPQHF. Full variable domain (missing parts from reference TRBV29-1 and TRBJ1-5): SAVISQKPSRDICQRGTSLTIQCQVDSQVTMMFWYRQQPGQSLTLIATANQGSEATYESGFVIDKFPISRPNLTFSTLTVSNMSPEDSSIYLCSVGSGTHQPQHFGDGTRLSIL.

This clonotype was recorded many times. The chain employs TRBV7-2 and TRBJ2-1, with a weak D call TRBD1 (5 bases). Trimming took 5 bases from V and 7 from J, leaving 9 bases between them. The CDR3 covers 12 residues. CDR1 and CDR2 (germline): SGHTA, FQGNSA. DNA for the CDR3: TGTGCCAGCAGCCAAGCAGGGAATGAGCAGTTCTTC. Protein sequence: CASSQAGNEQFF.

The rearrangement joins TRBV12-3 or TRBV12-4 to TRBJ2-3, with 14 bases identical to TRBD2. The CDR3 loop spans 14 amino acids. Trimming at V came to 10 bases and at J to 6 bases, leaving 6 bases not matched to a gene. The CDR3: CATRLAGGPDTQYF. The CDR3 DNA sequence: TGTGCCACCCGACTAGCGGGGGGGCCGGATACGCAGTATTTT.

This clonotype was found a few times. The rearrangement uses TRBV7-3 and TRBJ2-7; tentatively, D is TRBD1 (5 bases). The germline V gene encodes CDR1 SGHTA and CDR2 FQGTGA. The germline V and J ends were trimmed by 2 bases and 4 bases, with 12 bases remaining between them. The CDR3 extends over 14 amino acids. CDR3 coding DNA: TGTGCCAGCAGCTTAGGGGCAGGCGCGTACGAGCAGTACTTC. This codes for CASSLGAGAYEQYF.

This clonotype has just a few counts. The chain combines TRBV18 with TRBJ1-2; D not certain. The CDR3 covers 13 residues. The V gene's germline CDR1 is KGHSH and CDR2 LQKENI. The V end lost 2 bases, the J end lost 7 bases, and 11 bases lay between the germline ends. The CDR3 loop is CASSPGRLSGYTF. The DNA of the CDR3 is TGTGCCAGCTCACCAGGGAGGTTAAGTGGCTACACCTTC.

The rearrangement links TRBV5-1 to TRBJ2-7; D is possibly TRBD1 (5 bases). V shed 4 bases and J shed 2 bases, with 10 bases lying between them. The CDR3 runs 13 residues. Germline V gives CDR1 SGHRS, CDR2 YFSETQ. The CDR3 loop reads CASSEDSTYEQYF. The DNA for the CDR3 is TGCGCCAGCAGCGAAGACAGTACCTACGAGCAGTACTTC.

This clonotype was counted only a few times. The chain is built from TRBV24-1 and TRBJ2-2; D call uncertain. Trimming took off 7 bases at V and 0 bases at J, with 5 bases between the two ends. The germline V gene has CDR1 KGHDR and CDR2 SFDVKD. CDR3 length: 13 amino acids. In DNA form, the CDR3 reads TGTGCCACCAGACAGACGAACACCGGGGAGCTGTTTTTT. This encodes CATRQTNTGELFF.

The sample holds a few counts of this clonotype. This chain joins TRBV7-2 and TRBJ1-3; D is unresolved. Germline CDR1 and CDR2: SGHTA and FQGNSA. The CDR3 sequence is 16 residues long. Trimming pared 4 bases from V and 0 bases from J, leaving 13 bases between. The CDR3 protein is CASSYLGEASGNTIYF. Written as DNA, the CDR3 is TGTGCCAGCAGCTACCTCGGGGAGGCCTCTGGAAACACCATATATTTT.

This clonotype was seen a few times. This rearrangement joins TRBV10-1 to TRBJ2-3; the match to TRBD1 covers 9 bases. The junction had 10 bases not matched to a gene; V was cut back by 3 bases and J by 6 bases. The germline V gene has CDR1 WNHNN and CDR2 SYGVQD (reference sequence). The CDR3 runs to 16 residues. As DNA, the CDR3 is TGCGCCAGCAGTGACGTGGGGGACAGGGATCCCGATACGCAGTATTTT. Translation gives CASSDVGDRDPDTQYF.

This chain uses TRBV10-1 with TRBJ2-3; 8 bases match TRBD2. Germline CDR1 is WNHNN and CDR2 is SYGVQD (reference sequence). J was trimmed by 5 bases and V by 0 bases; bases with no gene match: 7. The CDR3 totals 16 residues. DNA for the CDR3: TGCGCCAGCAGTGAGTCGACCGCGGGGGGTAGAGATACGCAGTATTTT. Its protein is CASSESTAGGRDTQYF.

This clonotype was detected only a few times. The chain carries TRBV6-5 and TRBJ2-5; 11 bases agree with TRBD2. V gave up 6 bases and J gave up 2 bases; unmatched junction bases: 2. CDR1 is MNHEY, CDR2 SVGAGI, per germline. This CDR3 is 14 amino acids long. CDR3 bases: TGTGCCAGCAGATTAGCGGGGGGGCAAGAGACCCAGTACTTC. It specifies CASRLAGGQETQYF.

V and J are TRBV6-2 or TRBV6-3 and TRBJ1-1, with no clear D. In germline, CDR1 is MNHEY, CDR2 SVGEGT. The CDR3 is made up of 13 amino acids. Trimming shortened V by 3 bases and J by 7 bases, and 12 bases separated the two germline ends. CDR3 nucleotides: TGTGCCAGCAGTTATAACCTAAACGGTGAAGCTTTCTTT. Translated: CASSYNLNGEAFF.

The rearrangement uses TRBV12-3 or TRBV12-4 and TRBJ1-1; TRBD1 is a possible D gene (5 bases). The CDR3 runs to 16 residues. Trimming pared 7 bases from V and 1 base from J, leaving 19 bases between. CDR3 amino acids: CASTFAPTDPNTEAFF. DNA of the CDR3: TGTGCCAGCACCTTCGCACCGACAGACCCGAACACTGAAGCTTTCTTT.

V and J are TRBV3-1 and TRBJ1-4; D remains unclear. The CDR3 is 15 residues long. V was cut by 0 bases and J by 4 bases, with 9 bases left in between. Germline values: CDR1 LGHDT, CDR2 YNNKEL (reference sequence). CDR3 in DNA: TGTGCCAGCAGCCAAGACGCGGGTGTTAATGAAAAACTGTTTTTT. Its translation is CASSQDAGVNEKLFF.

The genes are TRBV12-3 or TRBV12-4 and TRBJ2-1; TRBD1 matches at 7 bases. Trimming took 5 bases from V and 10 from J; bases not matched to a gene: 5. This CDR3 has 12 amino acids. The CDR3 loop reads CASSRQGYEQFF. Written as DNA, the CDR3 is TGTGCCAGCAGTCGACAGGGATACGAGCAGTTCTTC.

This chain uses TRBV12-3 or TRBV12-4 with TRBJ1-5; no definite D call. V shed 5 bases and J shed 8 bases, with 10 bases lying between them. The CDR3 sequence is 12 residues long. As DNA, the CDR3 is TGTGCCAGCAGTCCTTGGATTGAGCCCCAGCATTTT. It specifies CASSPWIEPQHF.

For this clonotype: The junction differs from germline at one of its ends, possibly a read error. The chain couples TRBV7-8 to TRBJ1-2, with D tentatively TRBD1 (5 bases). Per germline, CDR1 SGHVS and CDR2 FQNEAQ. The CDR3 runs 15 residues. The CDR3 bases are TGTGCCAGCACCTTACTCCAGGGCCCCTCCTATGGCTACACCTTC. This sequence encodes CASTLLQGPSYGYTF.

This clonotype came up a few times. J is TRBJ1-6 and V is TRBV7-2, with no clear D. V was shortened by 7 bases and J by 12 bases, with 19 bases between the two germline ends. CDR3 size: 14 residues. CDR1 is SGHTA, CDR2 FQGNSA, per germline. The CDR3 loop reads CASTTLGSEGPLHF. The CDR3 DNA reads TGTGCCAGCACCACTCTGGGAAGTGAAGGACCCCTCCACTTT.

This chain uses TRBV20-1 with TRBJ2-7; unclear D gene. The CDR3 extends over 12 amino acids. V was shortened by 3 bases and J by 0 bases, with 6 bases between the two germline ends. The germline gives CDR1 DFQATT, CDR2 SNEGSKA (reference sequence). The CDR3 is CSARGISYEQYF. The CDR3 DNA follows: TGCAGTGCTAGGGGGATCTCCTACGAGCAGTACTTC.

The V gene is TRBV12-3 or TRBV12-4, the J gene TRBJ2-2; D is undetermined. This CDR3 is built from 11 residues. The germline V and J ends were trimmed by 8 bases and 5 bases, with 6 bases remaining between them. The CDR3, as DNA: TGTGCCAGCGATGGGACCGGGGAGCTGTTTTTT. Its translation: CASDGTGELFF.

This clonotype was observed a handful of times. The genes are TRBV7-2 and TRBJ2-1, with D possibly being TRBD2 (6 bases). CDR1 and CDR2 (germline): SGHTA, FQGNSA. V was shortened by 5 bases and J by 2 bases, with 10 bases between the two germline ends. The CDR3 has 14 amino acids. DNA for the CDR3: TGTGCCAGCAGCCACCGGGGGACCTACAATGAGCAGTTCTTC. It yields the protein CASSHRGTYNEQFF.

The rearrangement uses TRBV4-1 and TRBJ1-6; unclear D gene. CDR1 MGHRA and CDR2 YSYEKL come from the germline V gene. CDR3 length: 15 amino acids. The V gene lost 0 bases and the J gene lost 9 bases, with 12 bases spanning the gap. CDR3 DNA sequence: TGCGCCAGCAGCCAAGATGCCGGACTCGGTTCACCCCTCCACTTT. Protein product: CASSQDAGLGSPLHF.

This clonotype appeared a few times. The chain is built from TRBV9 and TRBJ2-3; TRBD2 matches at 10 bases. The CDR3 loop spans 16 amino acids. The ends lost 0 bases at V and 3 bases at J; junction bases unmatched: 4. The germline V gene encodes CDR1 SGDLS and CDR2 YYNGEE. The CDR3 nucleotides are TGTGCCAGCAGCGTAGGGGTTAGCGGGGGGACAGATACGCAGTATTTT. This gives the protein CASSVGVSGGTDTQYF.

This chain uses TRBV19 with TRBJ2-1; 12 bases align to TRBD2. Trimming removed 4 bases from V and 7 bases from J; junction bases left unmatched: 8. Germline CDR1 and CDR2: LNHDA and SQIVND (reference sequence). The CDR3 spans 16 residues. The CDR3 sequence is CASSTHLAGGLNEQFF. CDR3 in DNA: TGTGCCAGTAGTACTCACCTAGCGGGGGGGTTGAATGAGCAGTTCTTC.

In its sample, this clonotype was seen a few times. The genes are TRBV12-3 or TRBV12-4 and TRBJ1-5, with D tentatively TRBD1 (5 bases). CDR3 size: 14 residues. V was shortened by 6 bases and J by 5 bases, with 14 bases between the two germline ends. This chain's CDR3 is CASRRGRGDQPQHF. The CDR3 nucleotides read TGTGCCAGCAGGAGGGGACGAGGAGATCAGCCCCAGCATTTT.

This rearrangement joins TRBV7-9 to TRBJ1-1; TRBD1 is a possible D gene (6 bases). Germline V CDR1 and CDR2: SEHNR, FQNEAQ (reference sequence). The CDR3 extends over 13 amino acids. V was pared by 5 bases and J by 4 bases, with 11 bases between. In nucleotides, the CDR3 is TGTGCCAGCAGCCCCAAAGGGGGCACTGAAGCTTTCTTT. It codes for CASSPKGGTEAFF. The variable domain in full, completed from reference TRBV7-9 and TRBJ1-1, reads DTGVSQNPRHKITKRGQNVTFRCDPISEHNRLYWYRQTLGQGPEFLTYFQNEAQLEKSRLLSDRFSAERPKGSFSTLEIQRTEQGDSAMYLCASSPKGGTEAFFGQGTRLTVV.

This chain joins TRBV29-1 and TRBJ2-1, with 12 nucleotides matching TRBD2. The germline V gene has CDR1 SQVTM and CDR2 ANQGSEA. V trimming: 7 bases; J trimming: 4 bases; junction bases outside the gene matches: 8. The CDR3 totals 15 residues. The CDR3 spells CSALRGLAGYNEQFF. In nucleotides, the CDR3 is TGCAGCGCCCTCCGTGGACTAGCGGGGTACAATGAGCAGTTCTTC.